Presented here are 20 T cell receptor beta chains from one specimen sequenced in a study of blood T cells in healthy people across ages. The authors ran a second PCR of about 6 to 12 cycles using a sample-barcoded 5' primer and a J-beta primer mix. TCRdb fed the 5' RACE reads into MiXCR, producing one record per CDR3 protein. The sample lists about 900,000 distinct CDR3 sequences, about 62% occurring once. The sequenced material came from blood. These receptors came from a man aged 25 to 40 in good health.

The V and J genes are TRBV20-1 and TRBJ2-1, with 7 nucleotides matching TRBD2. Germline V gene sequence: CDR1 DFQATT, CDR2 SNEGSKA (reference sequence). The CDR3 sequence is 17 residues long. V was pared by 5 bases and J by 0 bases, with 13 bases of the junction left unmatched. Here the CDR3 reads CSAQLLGGSHSYNEQFF. DNA for the CDR3: TGCAGTGCTCAACTGCTGGGGGGGAGTCACTCCTACAATGAGCAGTTCTTC.

The genes are TRBV9 and TRBJ2-1; D is unclear. There are 15 residues in the CDR3. The V and J ends lost 3 bases and 0 bases respectively, with 10 bases between them. Looked up from germline, CDR1 is SGDLS and CDR2 is YYNGEE. CDR3 nucleotide sequence: TGTGCCAGCAGCGCCGTTGGGCACTCCTACAATGAGCAGTTCTTC. Its translation: CASSAVGHSYNEQFF. Filled out from reference TRBV9 and TRBJ2-1, the complete variable domain reads DSGVTQTPKHLITATGQRVTLRCSPRSGDLSVYWYQQSLDQGLQFLIQYYNGEERAKGNILERFSAQQFPDLHSELNLSSLELGDSALYFCASSAVGHSYNEQFFGPGTRLTVL.

This clonotype has just a few counts. The genes are TRBV12-3 or TRBV12-4 and TRBJ2-6, with no clear D. The germline V and J ends were trimmed by 5 bases and 0 bases, with 5 bases remaining between them. This CDR3 spans 14 amino acids. In DNA form, the CDR3 reads TGTGCCAGCAGTGTACACTCTGGGGCCAACGTCCTGACTTTC. Translated, it gives CASSVHSGANVLTF.

The chain uses TRBV9 and TRBJ2-2; either TRBD1 or TRBD2 may supply D (5 bases each). The CDR3 sequence is 13 residues long. The germline gives CDR1 SGDLS, CDR2 YYNGEE. The V end lost 0 bases, the J end lost 9 bases, and 9 bases lay between the germline ends. CDR3 in DNA: TGTGCCAGCAGCGTAGATCCGGGGCGGGAGCTGTTTTTT. Translating it yields CASSVDPGRELFF.

This chain uses TRBV6-7 with TRBJ1-5; perhaps TRBD1 as D (5 bases). TRBV6-7 is noted as an ORF with a role that remains uncertain. Trimming took off 0 bases at V and 0 bases at J, with 12 bases between the two ends. The CDR3 is made up of 17 amino acids. CDR3 region: CASSYSPTAISNQPQHF. The CDR3 DNA sequence: TGTGCCAGCAGTTACTCCCCGACAGCCATTAGCAATCAGCCCCAGCATTTT.

The chain couples TRBV5-6 to TRBJ1-6, with 9 bases lining up with TRBD1. CDR1 and CDR2 (germline): SGHDT, YYEEEE. The CDR3 contains 15 residues. The ends lost 1 base at V and 7 bases at J; junction bases unmatched: 3. CDR3 in amino acids: CASSLSDRGNSPLHF. The CDR3 DNA reads as TGTGCCAGCAGCTTGTCGGACAGGGGAAATTCACCCCTCCACTTT.

The chain links TRBV20-1 to TRBJ2-2; possible D gene TRBD1, 6 bases. The length of the CDR3 is 18 residues. Trimming stripped 6 bases from V and 1 base from J, with 24 bases between. Germline lookup yields CDR1 DFQATT and CDR2 SNEGSKA (reference sequence). This CDR3 reads CSAPGKSRGLRNTGELFF. DNA for the CDR3: TGCAGTGCCCCAGGCAAATCCAGGGGCCTGCGGAACACCGGGGAGCTGTTTTTT.

This clonotype was seen a handful of times. The chain recombines TRBV7-3 with TRBJ1-6; 8 bases match TRBD1. The CDR3 covers 14 residues. From germline, CDR1 is SGHTA and CDR2 FQGTGA. Losses at the gene ends were 5 bases for V and 9 bases for J; bases not matched to a gene: 6. The CDR3 coding sequence is TGTGCCAGCAGCCCAGGACAGGGTATTTCACCCCTCCACTTT. This translates into CASSPGQGISPLHF.

The chain employs TRBV4-3 and TRBJ1-2, with 7 bases that match TRBD1. This CDR3 is 17 amino acids long. Per the germline V gene, CDR1 is LGHNA and CDR2 is YSLEER. The V and J ends lost 5 bases and 4 bases, in that order; junction bases with no gene match: 16. CDR3 sequence: CASSKYFRDRDAYGYTF. CDR3 sequence (DNA): TGCGCCAGCAGCAAATATTTCCGGGACAGAGATGCCTATGGCTACACCTTC.

This clonotype came up a few times. V is TRBV7-6 and J is TRBJ2-7, with D uncertain. Trimming took 6 bases from V and 2 from J, leaving 11 bases between them. Germline CDR1 reads SGHVS; CDR2 reads FNYEAQ. CDR3 length equals 13 residues. CDR3 sequence (DNA): TGTGCCAGCAGTGCTGGACCGACCTACGAGCAGTACTTC. Amino acids: CASSAGPTYEQYF.

V gene TRBV6-5 combines with J gene TRBJ1-2; a possible D gene is TRBD1 (5 bases). V lost 0 bases, J lost 8 bases, and 22 bases lay in between. The CDR3 is made up of 17 amino acids. Germline V gene lookup returns CDR1 MNHEY and CDR2 SVGAGI. The CDR3 here is CASSYSIGGGKPYGYTF. Here the CDR3 DNA reads TGTGCCAGCAGTTACTCGATCGGGGGGGGTAAACCTTACGGCTACACCTTC.

The gene calls are TRBV25-1 and TRBJ2-1; D not certain. This CDR3 is built from 14 residues. Germline lookup yields CDR1 MGHDK and CDR2 SYGVNS. The V and J ends lost 4 bases and 5 bases respectively, with 12 bases between them. The CDR3 nucleotides read TGTGCCAGCAGTGGGGCCCAGACACACAATGAGCAGTTCTTC. It encodes CASSGAQTHNEQFF. The full variable domain, in which reference TRBV25-1 and TRBJ2-1 provide the parts outside the CDR3, is EADIYQTPRYLVIGTGKKITLECSQTMGHDKMYWYQQDPGMELHLIHYSYGVNSTEKGDLSSESTVSRIRTEHFPLTLESARPSHTSQYLCASSGAQTHNEQFFGPGTRLTVL.

The gene calls are TRBV20-1 and TRBJ2-3, with D unresolved. The CDR3 runs 14 residues. V was pared by 2 bases and J by 5 bases, with 14 bases between. CDR1 and CDR2 from the germline V gene are DFQATT and SNEGSKA (reference sequence). The CDR3 protein is CSARFSRFKDTQYF. The CDR3 DNA reads as TGCAGTGCTAGATTCTCGCGATTCAAAGATACGCAGTATTTT.

This clonotype is a singleton in its sample. The chain is built from TRBV7-9 and TRBJ2-5, with D possibly being TRBD1 (6 bases). V was pared by 0 bases and J by 5 bases, with 19 bases between. The CDR3 contains 17 residues. Germline values: CDR1 SEHNR, CDR2 FQNEAQ (reference sequence). CDR3 residues: CASSLARRTGKWETQYF. In nucleotides, the CDR3 is TGTGCCAGCAGCTTAGCCCGCCGAACAGGGAAATGGGAGACCCAGTACTTC.

The chain links TRBV4-3 to TRBJ2-7; no clear D gene. V was pared by 1 base and J by 0 bases, with 13 bases between. The length of the CDR3 is 16 residues. The germline V gene has CDR1 LGHNA and CDR2 YSLEER. CDR3 amino acids: CASSQGVSLSSYEQYF. The CDR3 region has the DNA TGCGCCAGCAGCCAAGGCGTCTCGCTCAGCTCCTACGAGCAGTACTTC.

The rearrangement uses TRBV29-1 and TRBJ2-7; possible D gene TRBD2, 7 bases. Trimming pared 4 bases from V and 6 bases from J, leaving 19 bases between. The CDR3 runs to 14 residues. Per germline, CDR1 SQVTM and CDR2 ANQGSEA. The CDR3 reads CSVGGGRGLREQYF. For the CDR3, the DNA is TGCAGCGTTGGGGGGGGGCGGGGTCTTCGCGAGCAGTACTTC.

The sample holds a few counts of this clonotype. The V call is TRBV5-1, the J call TRBJ1-2; maybe TRBD1 (6 bases). CDR1 and CDR2 (germline): SGHRS, YFSETQ. The CDR3 is 15 residues long. Trimming cost V 4 bases and J 2 bases, with 15 bases left between them. DNA of the CDR3: TGCGCCAGCAGCGGCGGGACACCGGTGAACTATGGCTACACCTTC. Translation gives CASSGGTPVNYGYTF.

As regards this clonotype: The junction departs from germline at one end; a sequencing error may be responsible. The CDR3 loop is CTSSYGRYEQYF. CDR3 in DNA: TGTACCAGCAGTTACGGCCGGTACGAGCAGTACTTC. The chain is built from TRBV6-2 or TRBV6-3 and TRBJ2-7, with unresolved D. The germline V gene has CDR1 MNHEY and CDR2 SVGEGT. This CDR3 has 12 residues.

This clonotype came up once. This clone may be a read error of a much larger clone one base away. V is TRBV7-9 and J is TRBJ1-4, with 11 bases identical to TRBD1. The CDR3 runs 15 residues. The germline V gene has CDR1 SEHNR and CDR2 FQNEAQ (reference sequence). CDR3 bases: TGTGCCAGCAGCGGACAGGGGGCAACTAATGAAGAACTGTTTTTT. This encodes CASSGQGATNEELFF.

This clonotype was found a few times. This rearrangement joins TRBV29-1 to TRBJ2-7; TRBD1 aligns across 9 bases. Unmatched junction bases numbered 2, after V lost 5 bases and J lost 6 bases. The CDR3 extends over 11 amino acids. The V gene's germline CDR1 is SQVTM and CDR2 ANQGSEA. CDR3 amino acids: CSVSTGGEQYF. CDR3 bases: TGCAGCGTTTCGACAGGGGGCGAGCAGTACTTC.